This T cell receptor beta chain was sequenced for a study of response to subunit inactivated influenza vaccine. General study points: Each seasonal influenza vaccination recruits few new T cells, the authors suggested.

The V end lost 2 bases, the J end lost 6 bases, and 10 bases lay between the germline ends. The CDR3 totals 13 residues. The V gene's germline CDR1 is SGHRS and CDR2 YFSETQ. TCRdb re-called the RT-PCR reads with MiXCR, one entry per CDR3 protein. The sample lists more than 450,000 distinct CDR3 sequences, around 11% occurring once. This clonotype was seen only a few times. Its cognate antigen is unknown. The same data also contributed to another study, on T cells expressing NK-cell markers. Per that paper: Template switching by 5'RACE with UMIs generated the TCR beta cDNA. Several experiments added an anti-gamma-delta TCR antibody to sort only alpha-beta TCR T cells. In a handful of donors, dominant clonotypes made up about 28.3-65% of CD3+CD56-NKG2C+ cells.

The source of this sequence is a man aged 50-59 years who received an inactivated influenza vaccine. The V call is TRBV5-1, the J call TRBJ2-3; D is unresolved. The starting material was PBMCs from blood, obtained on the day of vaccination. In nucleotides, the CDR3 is TGCGCCAGCAGCTTCCCTCAGGTGGATACGCAGTATTTT. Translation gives CASSFPQVDTQYF.